What follows are 12 T cell receptor beta chains derived from one specimen sequenced in a study of cytomegalovirus exposure and HLA in healthy donors (dated by TCRdb to 2016 to 2017). Library preparation used the immunoSEQ multiplex PCR assay. For the multiplex PCR, a mixture combining 60 forward primers for TCR Vbeta segments and 13 reverse primers for TCR Jbeta segments was used. TCRdb took over this immuneACCESS table, retaining in-frame rearrangements with V and J assigned. Such tables are incomplete; in checked studies, under half of the missing clones stem from an unresolved V gene, and the remainder is unexplained. This sample holds about 140,000 clones; over 75% were observed only once. Around 0.5% of the sample rests with the top ten. The sample was PBMCs. The receptors come from a woman aged 40 to 49 in good health and CMV-seronegative.

The J gene is TRBJ2-5, the V gene TRBV5-1; D may be TRBD2 (7 bases). Germline V gene sequence: CDR1 SGHRS, CDR2 YFSETQ. V dropped 6 bases and J dropped 5 bases, with 14 bases sitting between them. The CDR3 spans 13 residues. In nucleotides, the CDR3 is TGCGCCAGCACCCTAGGGGGGGATGAGACCCAGTACTTC. It encodes CASTLGGDETQYF.

This chain connects TRBV11-3 to TRBJ2-4; 14 nucleotides line up with TRBD2. Germline-derived CDR1 and CDR2 are SGHNT and YENEEA. V gave up 4 bases and J gave up 0 bases; unmatched junction bases: 5. The length of the CDR3 is 18 residues. CDR3 nucleotide sequence: TGTGCCAGCAGCTCCCGGACTAGCGGGGGGTTAGCCAAAAACATTCAGTACTTC. Protein product: CASSSRTSGGLAKNIQYF. Full variable domain (remainder filled in from reference TRBV11-3 and TRBJ2-4): EAGVVQSPRYKIIEKKQPVAFWCNPISGHNTLYWYLQNLGQGPELLIRYENEEAVDDSQLPKDRFSAERLKGVDSTLKIQPAELGDSAVYLCASSSRTSGGLAKNIQYFGAGTRLSVL.

A few counts support this clone. The J gene is TRBJ2-1, the V gene TRBV5-5; D is unresolved. Between the trimmed V and J ends, which lost 0 bases and 5 bases, there was a span of 6 bases. This CDR3 region has 13 residues. Germline V gene lookup returns CDR1 SGHKS and CDR2 YYEKEE (reference sequence). CDR3 residues: CASSLDLHNEQFF. In DNA, the CDR3 is TGTGCCAGCAGCTTGGACTTGCACAATGAGCAGTTCTTC.

The rearrangement links TRBV6-4 to TRBJ1-6; D is uncertain. Per the germline V gene, CDR1 is MRHNA and CDR2 is SNTAGT. The CDR3 extends over 11 amino acids. V lost 7 bases and J lost 4, with 2 bases in between. In DNA, the CDR3 is TGTGCCAGCACTTATAATTCACCCCTCCACTTT. The encoded protein is CASTYNSPLHF.

The rearrangement links TRBV4-1 to TRBJ1-6; weak D call: TRBD1 (6 bases). The CDR3 is made up of 19 amino acids. Germline V CDR1 and CDR2: MGHRA, YSYEKL. V was trimmed by 0 bases and J by 8 bases, leaving 23 bases between them. The CDR3 DNA sequence: TGCGCCAGCAGCCAAGAGGAGGGGGGGCGCCTCGGCCGGGATTCACCCCTCCACTTT. Its protein product is CASSQEEGGRLGRDSPLHF.

This clone was counted between two and nine times. The chain employs TRBV4-3 and TRBJ1-2; TRBD1 aligns across 9 bases. The CDR3 contains 13 residues. The ends lost 1 base at V and 8 bases at J; junction bases unmatched: 2. Germline V gives CDR1 LGHNA, CDR2 YSLEER. The CDR3 DNA is TGCGCCAGCAGCCAAGGGGACAGGGCCGGCTACACCTTC. This encodes CASSQGDRAGYTF.

The chain joins TRBV28 to TRBJ1-5, with D possibly being TRBD1 (5 bases). V shed 4 bases and J shed 7 bases, with 14 bases lying between them. The CDR3 length is 14 residues. The germline V gene has CDR1 MDHEN and CDR2 SYDVKM. The CDR3 loop is CASSSWGGNQPQHF. In nucleotides, the CDR3 is TGTGCCAGCAGTTCTTGGGGGGGGAACCAGCCCCAGCATTTT.

V and J are TRBV5-6 and TRBJ1-5, with TRBD1 matching 12 bases. The V and J ends lost 2 bases and 6 bases, in that order; junction bases with no gene match: 3. CDR1 and CDR2 from the germline V gene are SGHDT and YYEEEE. The CDR3 loop spans 15 amino acids. As DNA, the CDR3 is TGTGCCAGCAGCTTCCGGGACAGGGGGCCTCAGCCCCAGCATTTT. Protein product: CASSFRDRGPQPQHF. Drawing the rest from reference TRBV5-6 and TRBJ1-5, the complete variable domain is DAGVTQSPTHLIKTRGQQVTLRCSPKSGHDTVSWYQQALGQGPQFIFQYYEEEERQRGNFPDRFSGHQFPNYSSELNVNALLLGDSALYLCASSFRDRGPQPQHFGDGTRLSIL.

In this sample, this clone turned up once. The chain has TRBV2 and TRBJ1-2, with D unclear. The CDR3 runs to 10 residues. The germline V gene encodes CDR1 SNHLY and CDR2 FYNNEI. Trimming pared 4 bases from V and 8 bases from J, leaving 5 bases between. In nucleotides, the CDR3 is TGTGCCAGCAGTGTAGAGGGCTACACCTTC. This translates into CASSVEGYTF.

The V gene is TRBV2, the J gene TRBJ2-1, with TRBD2 as a possible D gene (6 bases). Trimming cost V 6 bases and J 3 bases, with 15 bases left between them. The CDR3 runs to 15 residues. Germline CDR1 is SNHLY and CDR2 is FYNNEI. The DNA of the CDR3 is TGTGCCAGCAGGGGCTCAAGCGGGTACTACAATGAGCAGTTCTTC. Translation: CASRGSSGYYNEQFF.

This clone was observed a handful of times. CDR3 protein: CASSWTVGNEKLFF. The CDR3 DNA follows: TGTGCCAGCAGTTGGACAGTGGGAAATGAAAAACTGTTTTTT. The rearrangement links TRBV6-5 to TRBJ1-4; the D gene is possibly TRBD1 (6 bases). Trimming removed 4 bases at V and 5 bases at J, with 11 bases between. The CDR3 has 14 amino acids. The germline CDR1 and CDR2 sequences are MNHEY and SVGAGI.

The chain has TRBV7-8 and TRBJ2-4; 8 bases match TRBD2. The CDR3 has 14 amino acids. The germline CDR1 and CDR2 sequences are SGHVS and FQNEAQ. Trimming took 2 bases from V and 7 from J; bases not matched to a gene: 4. The CDR3 DNA is TGTGCCAGCAGCTTAACTAGCGGACTGAACATTCAGTACTTC. This codes for CASSLTSGLNIQYF.